The rows below give T cell receptor beta chains drawn from one sample of a study of T cell responses to AZD1222 COVID-19 vaccine. TCRdb's copy holds only in-frame clones and misses some; the assay was immunoSEQ multiplex PCR. The table includes 150,000 to 200,000 clones, 80% to 90% detected once. This specimen consisted of peripheral blood, obtained on day 0 of MenACWY control vaccination. The receptors shown here come from an adult in good health. The CDR3 runs from the conserved cysteine through the conserved F or W. A D gene is named only where the DNA matches it firmly. For some rows the clone size is stated as once, few or many, or as a class when expanded; others skip it.

D,V,J,size,CDR3,DNA
.,TRBV14,TRBJ2-7,.,CASSQAGALHEQYF,TGTGCCAGCAGCCAAGCGGGAGCTTTGCACGAGCAGTACTTC
.,TRBV28,TRBJ1-6,.,CASSSDQLYYNSPLHF,TGTGCCAGCAGTTCCGACCAACTATACTATAATTCACCCCTCCACTTT
.,TRBV21-1,TRBJ2-5,once,CASSKNRREKQETQYF,TGTGCCAGCAGCAAAAATAGGAGAGAGAAACAAGAGACCCAGTACTTC
.,TRBV5-1,TRBJ2-7,few,CASSFAGDRPYF,TGCGCCAGCAGCTTCGCAGGGGATCGACCCTACTTC
TRBD2,TRBV11-3,TRBJ2-7,.,CASSPGLGSYEQYF,TGTGCCAGCAGCCCGGGACTAGGCTCCTACGAGCAGTACTTC
TRBD1,TRBV24-1,TRBJ2-7,once,CATSDQGTGRREQYF,TGTGCCACCAGTGATCAAGGGACAGGGCGACGCGAGCAGTACTTC
TRBD2,TRBV28,TRBJ2-7,.,CASRPGRVGGRRYEQYF,TGTGCCAGCAGGCCGGGTCGCGTAGGCGGGAGGAGGTACGAGCAGTACTTC
.,TRBV9,TRBJ2-2,.,CASSATRPGELFF,TGTGCCAGCAGCGCCACAAGGCCCGGGGAGCTGTTTTTT
.,TRBV27,TRBJ2-7,few,CASSPPGLPREQYF,TGTGCCAGCAGCCCCCCGGGTCTCCCGCGCGAGCAGTACTTC
.,TRBV7-6,TRBJ1-1,.,CASSLDTNTEAFF,TGTGCCAGCAGCCTCGATACCAACACTGAAGCTTTCTTT
TRBD2,TRBV7-8,TRBJ2-1,.,CASSFARTSGVGALYNEQFF,TGTGCCAGCAGCTTTGCCCGGACTAGCGGGGTGGGGGCCCTATACAATGAGCAGTTCTTC
.,TRBV19,TRBJ2-1,once,CASSIVWDHEQFF,TGTGCCAGTAGTATAGTTTGGGATCATGAGCAGTTCTTC
.,TRBV7-7,TRBJ2-5,.,CASSLGGSEQETQYF,TGTGCTAGCAGCTTAGGGGGGTCGGAACAAGAGACCCAGTACTTC
TRBD1,TRBV28,TRBJ1-5,.,CASSERGREPQHF,TGTGCCAGCAGCGAAAGGGGGCGTGAGCCCCAGCATTTT
TRBD1,TRBV7-9,TRBJ1-4,.,CASSFRGHEKLFF,TGTGCCAGCAGCTTCAGGGGGCATGAAAAACTGTTTTTT
TRBD1,TRBV19,TRBJ2-6,.,CASSKQGMTGANVLTF,TGTGCCAGTAGCAAACAGGGGATGACTGGGGCCAACGTCCTGACTTTC
TRBD1,TRBV30,TRBJ1-4,.,CAGGGGAVEKLFF,TGTGCCGGCGGAGGGGGCGCCGTTGAAAAACTGTTTTTT
.,TRBV6-5,TRBJ1-1,.,CASYGMPNTEAFF,TGTGCCAGTTACGGGATGCCGAACACTGAAGCTTTCTTT
.,TRBV29-1,TRBJ2-1,.,CSGMQGDEQFF,TGCAGCGGTATGCAGGGAGATGAGCAGTTCTTC
TRBD1,TRBV27,TRBJ1-2,.,CASSPGTGWNYGYTF,TGTGCCAGCAGTCCCGGGACAGGGTGGAACTATGGCTACACCTTC
.,TRBV3-1/TRBV3-2,TRBJ2-2,once,CASSQEHQDYYTGELFF,TGTGCCAGCAGCCAAGAACATCAGGACTATTACACCGGGGAGCTGTTTTTT
TRBD1,TRBV5-5,TRBJ2-7,.,CASSWGTGGYEQYF,TGTGCCAGCAGCTGGGGGACAGGAGGTTACGAGCAGTACTTC
TRBD2,TRBV24-1,TRBJ2-1,.,CATSDSGSYNEQFF,TGTGCCACCAGTGATAGCGGGAGTTACAATGAGCAGTTCTTC